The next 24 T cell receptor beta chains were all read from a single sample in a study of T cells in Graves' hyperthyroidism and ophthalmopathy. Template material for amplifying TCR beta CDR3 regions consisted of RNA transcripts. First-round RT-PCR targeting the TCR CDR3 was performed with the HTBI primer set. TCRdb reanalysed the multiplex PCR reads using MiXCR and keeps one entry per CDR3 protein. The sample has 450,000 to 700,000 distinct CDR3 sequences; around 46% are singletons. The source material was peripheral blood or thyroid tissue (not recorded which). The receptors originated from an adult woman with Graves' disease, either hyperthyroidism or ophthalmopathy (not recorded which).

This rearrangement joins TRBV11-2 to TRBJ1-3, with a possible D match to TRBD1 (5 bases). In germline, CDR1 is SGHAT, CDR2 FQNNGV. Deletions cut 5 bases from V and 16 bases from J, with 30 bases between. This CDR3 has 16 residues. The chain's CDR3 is CASSQILGGAGNTTYF. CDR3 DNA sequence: TGTGCCAGCAGCCAAATCCTCGGGGGTGCTGGAAACACCACCTATTTT.

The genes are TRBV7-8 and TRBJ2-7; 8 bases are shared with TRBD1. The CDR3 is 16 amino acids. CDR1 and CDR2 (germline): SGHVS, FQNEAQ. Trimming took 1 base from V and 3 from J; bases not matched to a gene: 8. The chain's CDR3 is CASSLERQGKNYEQYF. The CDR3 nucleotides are TGTGCCAGCAGCTTAGAAAGACAGGGGAAAAACTACGAGCAGTACTTC. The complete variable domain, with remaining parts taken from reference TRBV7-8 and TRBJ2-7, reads GAGVSQSPRYKVAKRGQDVALRCDPISGHVSLFWYQQALGQGPEFLTYFQNEAQLDKSGLPSDRFFAERPEGSVSTLKIQRTQQEDSAVYLCASSLERQGKNYEQYFGPGTRLTVT.

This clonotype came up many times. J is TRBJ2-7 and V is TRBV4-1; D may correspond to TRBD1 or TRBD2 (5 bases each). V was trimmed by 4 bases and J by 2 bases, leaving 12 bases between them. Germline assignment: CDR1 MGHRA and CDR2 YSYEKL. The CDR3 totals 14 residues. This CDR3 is CASSPSPGPYEQYF. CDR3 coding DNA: TGCGCCAGCAGCCCCAGCCCGGGGCCCTACGAGCAGTACTTC.

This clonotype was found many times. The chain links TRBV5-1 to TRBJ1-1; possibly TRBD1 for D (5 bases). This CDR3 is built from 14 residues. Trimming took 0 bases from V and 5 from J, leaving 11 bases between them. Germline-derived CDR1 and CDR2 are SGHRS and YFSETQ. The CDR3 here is CASSLGGEETEAFF. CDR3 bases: TGCGCCAGCAGCTTGGGGGGCGAGGAGACTGAAGCTTTCTTT.

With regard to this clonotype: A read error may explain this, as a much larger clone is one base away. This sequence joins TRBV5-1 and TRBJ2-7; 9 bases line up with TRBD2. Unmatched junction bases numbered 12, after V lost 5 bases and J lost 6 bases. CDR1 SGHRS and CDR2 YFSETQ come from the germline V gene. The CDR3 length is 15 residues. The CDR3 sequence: CASRYGGGRGGEQYF. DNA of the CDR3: TGCGCCAGCAGGTACGGCGGAGGGCGGGGGGGCGAGCAGTACTTC.

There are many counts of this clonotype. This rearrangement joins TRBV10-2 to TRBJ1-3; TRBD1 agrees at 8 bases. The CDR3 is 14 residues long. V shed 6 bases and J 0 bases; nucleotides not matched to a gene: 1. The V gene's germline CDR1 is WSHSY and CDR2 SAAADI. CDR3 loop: CASRDRASGNTIYF. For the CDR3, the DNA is TGCGCCAGCAGGGACAGGGCCTCTGGAAACACCATATATTTT.

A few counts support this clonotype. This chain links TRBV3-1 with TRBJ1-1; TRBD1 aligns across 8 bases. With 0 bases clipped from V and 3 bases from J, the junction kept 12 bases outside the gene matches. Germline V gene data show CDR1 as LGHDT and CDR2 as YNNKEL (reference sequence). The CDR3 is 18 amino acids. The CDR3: CASSQDTRTGMKDTEAFF. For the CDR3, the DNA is TGTGCCAGCAGCCAAGATACGAGGACAGGGATGAAGGACACTGAAGCTTTCTTT.

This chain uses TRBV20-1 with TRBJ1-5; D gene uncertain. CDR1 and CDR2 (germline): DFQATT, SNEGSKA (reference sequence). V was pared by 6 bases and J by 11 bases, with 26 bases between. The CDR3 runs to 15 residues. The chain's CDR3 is CSAPRVAGEAETQHF. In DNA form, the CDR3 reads TGCAGTGCCCCTCGGGTAGCGGGAGAAGCGGAGACCCAGCATTTT.

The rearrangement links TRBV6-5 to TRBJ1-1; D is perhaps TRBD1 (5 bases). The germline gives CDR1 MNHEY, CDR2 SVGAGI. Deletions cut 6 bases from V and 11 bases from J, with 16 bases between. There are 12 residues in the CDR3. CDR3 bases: TGTGCCAGCAGCGCAACGACTGGGGCGGCTTTCTTT. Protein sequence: CASSATTGAAFF.

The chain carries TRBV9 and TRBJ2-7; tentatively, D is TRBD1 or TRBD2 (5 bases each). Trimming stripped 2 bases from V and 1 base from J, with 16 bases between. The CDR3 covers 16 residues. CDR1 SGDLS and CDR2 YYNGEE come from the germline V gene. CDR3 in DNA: TGTGCCAGCAGCGTGGACTCCCGGGACGGGTCCTACGAGCAGTACTTC. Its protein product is CASSVDSRDGSYEQYF.

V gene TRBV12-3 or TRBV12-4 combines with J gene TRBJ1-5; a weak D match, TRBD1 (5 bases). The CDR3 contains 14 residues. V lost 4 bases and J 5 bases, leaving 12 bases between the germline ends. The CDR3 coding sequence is TGTGCCAGCAGTTGGCAGGGCCGCGATCAGCCCCAGCATTTT. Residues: CASSWQGRDQPQHF.

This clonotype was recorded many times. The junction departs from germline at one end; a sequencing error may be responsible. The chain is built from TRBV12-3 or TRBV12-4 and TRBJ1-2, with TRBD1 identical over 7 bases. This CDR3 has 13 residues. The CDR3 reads CATSKGGQIGFTF. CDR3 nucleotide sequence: TGTGCCACCTCAAAGGGGGGACAGATAGGCTTCACCTTC.

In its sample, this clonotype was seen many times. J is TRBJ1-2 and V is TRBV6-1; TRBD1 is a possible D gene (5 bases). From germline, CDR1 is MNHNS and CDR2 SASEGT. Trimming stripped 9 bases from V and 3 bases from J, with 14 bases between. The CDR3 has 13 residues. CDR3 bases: TGTGCCAGTGGACAAGGCTGGGACTATGGCTACACCTTC. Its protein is CASGQGWDYGYTF.

DNA of the CDR3: TGTGCCAGCAGCTTTCGGACTAGCGGAGAGACCCAGTACTTC. This codes for CASSFRTSGETQYF. V gene TRBV7-6 combines with J gene TRBJ2-5, with TRBD2 identical over 10 bases. Losses at the gene ends were 3 bases for V and 4 bases for J; bases not matched to a gene: 2. This CDR3 is built from 14 residues. Germline assignment: CDR1 SGHVS and CDR2 FNYEAQ. Drawing the rest from reference TRBV7-6 and TRBJ2-5, the complete variable domain is GAGVSQSPRYKVTKRGQDVALRCDPISGHVSLYWYRQALGQGPEFLTYFNYEAQQDKSGLPNDRFSAERPEGSISTLTIQRTEQRDSAMYRCASSFRTSGETQYFGPGTRLLVL.

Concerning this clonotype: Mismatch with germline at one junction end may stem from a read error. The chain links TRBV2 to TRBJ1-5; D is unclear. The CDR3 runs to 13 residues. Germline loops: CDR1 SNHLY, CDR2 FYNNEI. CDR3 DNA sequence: TGTGCCAGCAGGGTGTACCCCAATCAGCCCCGGCATTTT. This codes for CASRVYPNQPRHF. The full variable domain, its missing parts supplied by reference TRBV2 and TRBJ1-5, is EPEVTQTPSHQVTQMGQEVILRCVPISNHLYFYWYRQILGQKVEFLVSFYNNEISEKSEIFDDQFSVERPDGSNFTLKIRSTKLEDSAMYFCASRVYPNQPRHFGDGTRLSIL.

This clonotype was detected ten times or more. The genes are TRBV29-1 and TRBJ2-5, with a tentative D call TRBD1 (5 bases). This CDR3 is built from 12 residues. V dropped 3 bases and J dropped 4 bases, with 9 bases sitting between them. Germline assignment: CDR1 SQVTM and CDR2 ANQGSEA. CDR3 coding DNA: TGCAGCGTTGAGGGGCCAATAGAGACCCAGTACTTC. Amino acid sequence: CSVEGPIETQYF.

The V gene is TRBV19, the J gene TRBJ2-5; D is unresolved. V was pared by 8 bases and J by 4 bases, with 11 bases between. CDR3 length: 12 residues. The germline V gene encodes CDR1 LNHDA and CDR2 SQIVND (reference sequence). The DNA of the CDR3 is TGTGCCAGTGCAGCCGGGCGAGAGACCCAGTACTTC. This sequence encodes CASAAGRETQYF. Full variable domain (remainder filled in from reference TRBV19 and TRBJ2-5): DGGITQSPKYLFRKEGQNVTLSCEQNLNHDAMYWYRQDPGQGLRLIYYSQIVNDFQKGDIAEGYSVSREKKESFPLTVTSAQKNPTAFYLCASAAGRETQYFGPGTRLLVL.

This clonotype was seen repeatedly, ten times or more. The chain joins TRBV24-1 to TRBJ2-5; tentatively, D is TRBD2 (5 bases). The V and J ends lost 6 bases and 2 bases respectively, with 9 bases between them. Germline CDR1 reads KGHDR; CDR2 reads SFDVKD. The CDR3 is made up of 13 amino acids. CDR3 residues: CATSNGLQETQYF. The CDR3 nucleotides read TGTGCCACCAGTAACGGACTGCAAGAGACCCAGTACTTC.

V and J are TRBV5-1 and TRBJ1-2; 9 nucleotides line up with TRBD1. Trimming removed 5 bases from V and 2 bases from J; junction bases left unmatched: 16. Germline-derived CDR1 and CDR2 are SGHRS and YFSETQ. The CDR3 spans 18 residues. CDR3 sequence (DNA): TGCGCCAGCAGAGCAACCGGGACAGGGCTGGGGCGGAACTATGGCTACACCTTC. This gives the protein CASRATGTGLGRNYGYTF.

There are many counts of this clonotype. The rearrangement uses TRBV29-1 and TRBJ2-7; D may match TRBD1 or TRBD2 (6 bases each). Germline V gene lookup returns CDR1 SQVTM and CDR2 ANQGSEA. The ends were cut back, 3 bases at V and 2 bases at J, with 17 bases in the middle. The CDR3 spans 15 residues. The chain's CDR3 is CSVETRGTHTYEQYF. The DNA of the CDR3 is TGCAGCGTTGAGACTCGCGGGACACACACCTACGAGCAGTACTTC.

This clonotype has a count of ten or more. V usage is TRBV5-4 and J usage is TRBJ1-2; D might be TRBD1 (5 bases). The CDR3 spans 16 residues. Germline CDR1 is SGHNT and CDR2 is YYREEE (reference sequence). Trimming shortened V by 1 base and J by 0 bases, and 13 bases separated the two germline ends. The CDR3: CASSLKRQSSNYGYTF. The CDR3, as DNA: TGTGCCAGCAGCTTGAAAAGACAGAGCTCTAACTATGGCTACACCTTC.

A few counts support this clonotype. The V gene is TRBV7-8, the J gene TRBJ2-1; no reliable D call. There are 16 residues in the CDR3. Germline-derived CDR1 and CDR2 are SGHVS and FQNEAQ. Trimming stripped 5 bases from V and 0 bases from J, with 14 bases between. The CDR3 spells CASSPGPVNSYNEQFF. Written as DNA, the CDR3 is TGTGCCAGCAGCCCGGGTCCAGTTAACTCCTACAATGAGCAGTTCTTC.

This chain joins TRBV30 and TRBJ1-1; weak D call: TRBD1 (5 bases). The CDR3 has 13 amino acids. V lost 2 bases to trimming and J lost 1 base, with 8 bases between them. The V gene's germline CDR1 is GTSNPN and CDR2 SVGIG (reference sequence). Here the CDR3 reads CAWSRGSNTEAFF. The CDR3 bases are TGTGCCTGGAGTAGGGGCTCGAACACTGAAGCTTTCTTT.

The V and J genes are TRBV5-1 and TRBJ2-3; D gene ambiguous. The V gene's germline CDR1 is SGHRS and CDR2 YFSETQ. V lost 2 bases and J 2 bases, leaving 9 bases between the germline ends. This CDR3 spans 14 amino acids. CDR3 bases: TGCGCCAGCAGCTTCGGTGGACCCACAGATACGCAGTATTTT. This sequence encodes CASSFGGPTDTQYF.